Included here is one T cell receptor (beta chain) sequence, with context. The CDR3 contains 15 residues. Trimming pared 3 bases from V and 5 bases from J, leaving 17 bases between. CDR1 is SGHDT, CDR2 YYEEEE, per germline. The data belong to a study of cytomegalovirus exposure and HLA in healthy donors. A multiplex PCR was run with 60 Vbeta primers and 13 Jbeta primers. This table comes from immunoSEQ multiplex PCR, and its TCRdb copy is limited to in-frame clones, with some not included. With 60,000 to 80,000 clones in the sample, the ten largest clones hold under 0.9%. This chain uses TRBV5-6 with TRBJ1-2; D perhaps matches TRBD1 (5 bases). Material: PBMCs. This receptor was identified in a boy younger than 18 in good health and CMV-seronegative. The CDR3 is CASSSETRQLYGYTF. The CDR3 bases are TGTGCCAGCAGCTCGGAGACGCGACAGCTATATGGCTACACCTTC. Full variable domain (rest looked up from reference TRBV5-6 and TRBJ1-2): DAGVTQSPTHLIKTRGQQVTLRCSPKSGHDTVSWYQQALGQGPQFIFQYYEEEERQRGNFPDRFSGHQFPNYSSELNVNALLLGDSALYLCASSSETRQLYGYTFGSGTRLTVV.